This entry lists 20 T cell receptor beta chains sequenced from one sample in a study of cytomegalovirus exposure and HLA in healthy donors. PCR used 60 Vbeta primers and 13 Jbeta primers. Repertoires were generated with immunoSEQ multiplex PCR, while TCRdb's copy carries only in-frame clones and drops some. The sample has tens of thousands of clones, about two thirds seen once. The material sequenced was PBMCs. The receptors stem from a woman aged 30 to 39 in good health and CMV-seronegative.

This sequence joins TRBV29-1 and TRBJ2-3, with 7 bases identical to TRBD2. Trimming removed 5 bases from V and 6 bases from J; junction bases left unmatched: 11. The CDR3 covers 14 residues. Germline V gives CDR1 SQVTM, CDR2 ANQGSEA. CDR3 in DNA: TGCAGCGTTCAGAGGGTAGCGGGCCTCGATACGCAGTATTTT. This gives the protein CSVQRVAGLDTQYF.

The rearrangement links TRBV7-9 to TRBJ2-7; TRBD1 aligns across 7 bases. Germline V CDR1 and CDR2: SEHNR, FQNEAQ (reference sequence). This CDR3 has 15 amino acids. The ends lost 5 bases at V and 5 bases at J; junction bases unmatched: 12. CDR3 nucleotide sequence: TGTGCCAGCAGCCCTCCGGGACAGTGGTTGGACGAGCAGTACTTC. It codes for CASSPPGQWLDEQYF. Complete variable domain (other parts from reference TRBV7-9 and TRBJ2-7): DTGVSQNPRHKITKRGQNVTFRCDPISEHNRLYWYRQTLGQGPEFLTYFQNEAQLEKSRLLSDRFSAERPKGSFSTLEIQRTEQGDSAMYLCASSPPGQWLDEQYFGPGTRLTVT.

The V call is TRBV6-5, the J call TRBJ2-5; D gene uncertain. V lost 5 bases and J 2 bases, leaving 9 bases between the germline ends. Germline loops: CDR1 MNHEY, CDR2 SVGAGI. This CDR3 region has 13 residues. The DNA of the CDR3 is TGTGCCAGCAGTACCCAGGTACAAGAGACCCAGTACTTC. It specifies CASSTQVQETQYF.

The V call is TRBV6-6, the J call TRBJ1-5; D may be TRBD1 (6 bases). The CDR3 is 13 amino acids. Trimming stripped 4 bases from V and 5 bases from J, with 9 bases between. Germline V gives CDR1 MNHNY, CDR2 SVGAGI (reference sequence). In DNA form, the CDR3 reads TGTGCCAGCAGTTTGGGGGCTTATCAGCCCCAGCATTTT. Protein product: CASSLGAYQPQHF.

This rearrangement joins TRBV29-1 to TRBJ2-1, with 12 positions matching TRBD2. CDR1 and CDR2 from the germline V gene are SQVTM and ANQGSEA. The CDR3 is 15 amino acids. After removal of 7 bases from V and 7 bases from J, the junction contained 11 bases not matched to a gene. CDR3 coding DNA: TGCAGCGCCAGACTAGCGGGAGAGGATTGGAATGAGCAGTTCTTC. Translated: CSARLAGEDWNEQFF.

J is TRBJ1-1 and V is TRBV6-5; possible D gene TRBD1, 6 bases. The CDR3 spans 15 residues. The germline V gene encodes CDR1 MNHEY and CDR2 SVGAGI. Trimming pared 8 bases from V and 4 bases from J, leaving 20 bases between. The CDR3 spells CASLPAQGSSTEAFF. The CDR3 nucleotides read TGTGCCAGCCTTCCTGCACAGGGTTCGAGCACTGAAGCTTTCTTT.

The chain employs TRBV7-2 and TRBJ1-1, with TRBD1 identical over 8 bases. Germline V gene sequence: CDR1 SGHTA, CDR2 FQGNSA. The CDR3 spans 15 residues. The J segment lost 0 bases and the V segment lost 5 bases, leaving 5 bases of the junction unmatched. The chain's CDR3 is CASSRDRGMNTEAFF. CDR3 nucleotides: TGTGCCAGCAGCCGTGACAGGGGAATGAACACTGAAGCTTTCTTT.

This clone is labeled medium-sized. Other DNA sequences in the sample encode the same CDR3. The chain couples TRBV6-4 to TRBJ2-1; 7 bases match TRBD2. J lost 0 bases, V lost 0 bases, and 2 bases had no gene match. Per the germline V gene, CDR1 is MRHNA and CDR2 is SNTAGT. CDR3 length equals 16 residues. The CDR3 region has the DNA TGTGCCAGCAGTGACTCAGGCGGGAGCTCCTACAATGAGCAGTTCTTC. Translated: CASSDSGGSSYNEQFF.

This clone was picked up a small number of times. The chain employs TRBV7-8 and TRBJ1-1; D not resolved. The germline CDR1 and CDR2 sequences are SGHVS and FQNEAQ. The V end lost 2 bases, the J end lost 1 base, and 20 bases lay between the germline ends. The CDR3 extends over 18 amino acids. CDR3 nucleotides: TGTGCCAGCAGCTTATTTCCCTATAACGCGCGTCGGAACACTGAAGCTTTCTTT. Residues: CASSLFPYNARRNTEAFF. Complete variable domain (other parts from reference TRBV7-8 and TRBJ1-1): GAGVSQSPRYKVAKRGQDVALRCDPISGHVSLFWYQQALGQGPEFLTYFQNEAQLDKSGLPSDRFFAERPEGSVSTLKIQRTQQEDSAVYLCASSLFPYNARRNTEAFFGQGTRLTVV.

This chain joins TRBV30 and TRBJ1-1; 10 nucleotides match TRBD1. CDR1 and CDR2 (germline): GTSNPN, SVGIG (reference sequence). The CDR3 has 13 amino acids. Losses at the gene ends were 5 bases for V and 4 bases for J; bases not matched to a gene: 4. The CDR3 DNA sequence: TGTGCCTGGGACAGGGGGCGCGGCACTGAAGCTTTCTTT. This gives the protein CAWDRGRGTEAFF.

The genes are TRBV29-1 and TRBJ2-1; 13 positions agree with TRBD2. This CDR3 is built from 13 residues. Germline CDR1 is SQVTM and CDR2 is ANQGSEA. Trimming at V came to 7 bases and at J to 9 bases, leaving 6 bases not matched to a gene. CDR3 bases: TGCAGCGCCACTAGCGGGGGGGCCTTTGAGCAGTTCTTC. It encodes CSATSGGAFEQFF.

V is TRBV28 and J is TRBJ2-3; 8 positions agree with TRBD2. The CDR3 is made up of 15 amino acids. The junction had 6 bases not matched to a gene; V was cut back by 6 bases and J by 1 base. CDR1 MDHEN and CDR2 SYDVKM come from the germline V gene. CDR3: CASRSGGGGTDTQYF. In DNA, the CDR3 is TGTGCCAGCAGATCCGGGGGGGGCGGCACAGATACGCAGTATTTT.

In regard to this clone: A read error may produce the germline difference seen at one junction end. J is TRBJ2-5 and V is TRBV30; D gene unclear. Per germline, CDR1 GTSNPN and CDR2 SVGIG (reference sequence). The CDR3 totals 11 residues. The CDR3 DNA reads TGTACCTGGAGTACCGGGGAGACCCAGTACTTC. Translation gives CTWSTGETQYF.

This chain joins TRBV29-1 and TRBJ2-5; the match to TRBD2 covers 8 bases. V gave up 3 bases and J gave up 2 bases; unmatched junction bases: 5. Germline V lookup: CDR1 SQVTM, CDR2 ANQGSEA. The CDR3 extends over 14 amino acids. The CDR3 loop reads CSVEGAGVQETQYF. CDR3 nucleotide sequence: TGCAGCGTTGAGGGAGCGGGGGTGCAAGAGACCCAGTACTTC. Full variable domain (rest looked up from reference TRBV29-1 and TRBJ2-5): SAVISQKPSRDICQRGTSLTIQCQVDSQVTMMFWYRQQPGQSLTLIATANQGSEATYESGFVIDKFPISRPNLTFSTLTVSNMSPEDSSIYLCSVEGAGVQETQYFGPGTRLLVL.

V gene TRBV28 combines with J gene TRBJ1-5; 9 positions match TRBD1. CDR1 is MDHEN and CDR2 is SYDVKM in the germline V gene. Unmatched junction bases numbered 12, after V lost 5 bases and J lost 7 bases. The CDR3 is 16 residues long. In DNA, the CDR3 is TGTGCCAGCAGTACGGGACAGGGTGATGGTTACCAGCCCCAGCATTTT. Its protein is CASSTGQGDGYQPQHF.

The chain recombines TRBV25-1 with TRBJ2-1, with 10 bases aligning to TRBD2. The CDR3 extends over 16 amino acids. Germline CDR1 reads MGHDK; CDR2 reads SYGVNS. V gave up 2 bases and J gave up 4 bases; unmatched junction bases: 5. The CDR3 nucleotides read TGTGCCAGCAGTGAACGAGAGCGGGGGGGTTACAATGAGCAGTTCTTC. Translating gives CASSERERGGYNEQFF.

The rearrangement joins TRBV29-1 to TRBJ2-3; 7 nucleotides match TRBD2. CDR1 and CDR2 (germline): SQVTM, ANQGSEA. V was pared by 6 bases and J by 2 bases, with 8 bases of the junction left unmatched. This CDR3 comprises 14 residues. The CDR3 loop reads CSVVRDYSTDTQYF. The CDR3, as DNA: TGCAGCGTCGTCCGGGACTACTCCACAGATACGCAGTATTTT.

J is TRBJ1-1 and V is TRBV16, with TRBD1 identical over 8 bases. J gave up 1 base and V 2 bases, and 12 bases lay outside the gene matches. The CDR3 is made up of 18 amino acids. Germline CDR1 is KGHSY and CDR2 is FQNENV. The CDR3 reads CASSQLSQGEDGNTEAFF. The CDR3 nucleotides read TGTGCCAGCAGCCAACTCTCACAGGGGGAGGATGGGAACACTGAAGCTTTCTTT.

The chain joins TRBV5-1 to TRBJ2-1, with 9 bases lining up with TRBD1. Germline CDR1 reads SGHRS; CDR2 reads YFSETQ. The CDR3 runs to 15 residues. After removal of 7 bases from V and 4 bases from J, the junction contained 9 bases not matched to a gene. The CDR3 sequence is CASRERDRAYNEQFF. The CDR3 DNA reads TGCGCCAGCCGGGAACGGGACAGGGCATACAATGAGCAGTTCTTC. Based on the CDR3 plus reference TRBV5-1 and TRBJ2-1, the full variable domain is KAGVTQTPRYLIKTRGQQVTLSCSPISGHRSVSWYQQTPGQGLQFLFEYFSETQRNKGNFPGRFSGRQFSNSRSEMNVSTLELGDSALYLCASRERDRAYNEQFFGPGTRLTVL.

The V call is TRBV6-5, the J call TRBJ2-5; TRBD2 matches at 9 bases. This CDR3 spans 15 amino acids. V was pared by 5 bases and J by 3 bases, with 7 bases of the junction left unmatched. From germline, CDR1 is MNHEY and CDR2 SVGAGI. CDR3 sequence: CASSTGLATKETQYF. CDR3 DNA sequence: TGTGCCAGCAGTACTGGACTAGCGACAAAAGAGACCCAGTACTTC.